This T cell receptor beta chain was profiled in a study of T cell responses to AZD1222 COVID-19 vaccine. Clones were read by immunoSEQ multiplex PCR, and TCRdb kept only the in-frame ones, dropping some. This sample has some 120,000 clones; about 91% occur once, and the top ten carry over 2.5%. Study-wide results and caveats: Without day 14 samples, only post-peak T cell repertoires were studied.

Trimming removed 6 bases from V and 1 base from J; junction bases left unmatched: 5. Germline assignment: CDR1 SQVTM and CDR2 ANQGSEA. CDR3 length equals 13 residues. With respect to this clone: Its target is not known.

The source is an adult in good health. The material sequenced was peripheral blood, taken on day 0 of AZD1222 vaccination. The rearrangement joins TRBV29-1 to TRBJ1-1, with 7 bases identical to TRBD1. CDR3 loop: CSVDRAPNTEAFF. The CDR3 DNA is TGCAGCGTCGACAGGGCGCCGAACACTGAAGCTTTCTTT.